This T cell receptor beta chain was documented in a study of vaccination and CD4 T cells after COVID-19. Findings and limits, study-wide: Among reactive clones from convalescent patients, a median 86.3% appeared only post-vaccination.

Treatment: roughly 10-day PBMC culture with coronavirus spike peptide pools or control peptides (ViraFEST assay). Before TCRs were sequenced, ViraFEST expanded antigen-specific T cells with peptide pools. IL-2 at 10 IU/ml and peptide pools at 10 ug/ml were added to PBMCs cultured at about 2 million per well. Cultured CD4+ T-cell DNA underwent Oncomine TCR Beta short-read sequencing. TCRdb reprocessed the PCR reads via MiXCR and lists one record per CDR3 protein. The sample shows 11,000 or so distinct CDR3 sequences, 35% to 50% of them seen only once. Turning to this clonotype: Its antigen is still unknown.

Per germline, CDR1 MNHEY and CDR2 SMNVEV (reference sequence). The CDR3 contains 14 residues. Trimming stripped 2 bases from V and 0 bases from J, with 6 bases between. The receptor's source is a human donor with COVID-19. The chain uses TRBV27 and TRBJ2-3; D possibly matches TRBD1 or TRBD2 (5 bases each). Sequencing was carried out using cultured CD4+ T cells from blood. The CDR3, as DNA: TGTGCCAGCAGTTTAGGGGACAGCACAGATACGCAGTATTTT. Residues: CASSLGDSTDTQYF.